Below, 22 T cell receptor beta chains from the same sample are listed, as sequenced in a study of blood T cell repertoires in COVID-19. Clones were read by immunoSEQ multiplex PCR, and TCRdb kept only the in-frame ones, dropping some. Among about 400,000 clones, about 87% were seen once, and the ten largest hold 3%. Specimen: peripheral blood. These receptors were taken from a human donor in a cohort sampled during active COVID-19.

The gene calls are TRBV2 and TRBJ1-1; possibly TRBD1 for D (5 bases). The CDR3 extends over 20 amino acids. The germline V gene has CDR1 SNHLY and CDR2 FYNNEI. The V and J ends lost 0 bases and 0 bases respectively, with 23 bases between them. DNA for the CDR3: TGTGCCAGCAGTGAAGCCAGAGCTTTCAGGGATCCCAAAGTGAACACTGAAGCTTTCTTT. This gives the protein CASSEARAFRDPKVNTEAFF.

The CDR3 is CASSSEGQAGNEQFF. The CDR3 bases are TGTGCCAGCAGCTCCGAAGGACAGGCCGGGAATGAGCAGTTCTTC. This rearrangement joins TRBV7-6 to TRBJ2-1; 7 positions match TRBD1. The CDR3 totals 15 residues. Germline V CDR1 and CDR2: SGHVS, FNYEAQ. The trim removed 4 bases at V and 7 bases at J, leaving 10 bases unmatched.

V usage is TRBV7-8 and J usage is TRBJ2-7, with TRBD2 matching over 8 bases. The ends lost 0 bases at V and 2 bases at J; junction bases unmatched: 3. Germline CDR1 is SGHVS and CDR2 is FQNEAQ. The CDR3 loop spans 15 amino acids. The CDR3 spells CASSLAGGGPYEQYF. The CDR3 nucleotides read TGTGCCAGCAGCTTAGCGGGCGGGGGGCCCTACGAGCAGTACTTC.

This clone was detected only a few times. This chain connects TRBV6-5 to TRBJ1-1; D is ambiguous. The germline V gene encodes CDR1 MNHEY and CDR2 SVGAGI. This CDR3 region has 13 residues. V was clipped by 8 bases and J by 1 base, with 11 bases between them. This CDR3 is CASEYAPNTEAFF. CDR3 in DNA: TGTGCCAGCGAGTATGCTCCGAACACTGAAGCTTTCTTT.

This clone was seen a handful of times. The chain has TRBV7-7 and TRBJ2-5; 7 bases match TRBD1. V shed 3 bases and J 3 bases; nucleotides not matched to a gene: 7. From germline, CDR1 is SSHAT and CDR2 FNYEAQ (reference sequence). This CDR3 is 15 amino acids long. DNA for the CDR3: TGTGCCAGCAGCTTGATCGGGACAGTTGAAGAGACCCAGTACTTC. Protein: CASSLIGTVEETQYF.

The chain employs TRBV19 and TRBJ2-5; possible D gene TRBD2, 5 bases. The CDR3 contains 12 residues. The germline gives CDR1 LNHDA, CDR2 SQIVND (reference sequence). The ends were cut back, 10 bases at V and 5 bases at J, with 14 bases in the middle. In DNA, the CDR3 is TGTGCCACCCGAAGCGGTTACGAGACCCAGTACTTC. It codes for CATRSGYETQYF.

In this sample, this clone turned up a few times. The rearrangement links TRBV19 to TRBJ1-1; D call uncertain. The germline V and J ends were trimmed by 3 bases and 1 base, with 6 bases remaining between them. This CDR3 contains 13 residues. Germline CDR1 is LNHDA and CDR2 is SQIVND (reference sequence). The CDR3 nucleotides read TGTGCCAGTAGTATGTCAGAGAACACTGAAGCTTTCTTT. Translated, it gives CASSMSENTEAFF.

The genes are TRBV7-2 and TRBJ2-7; 7 bases line up with TRBD2. CDR1 is SGHTA and CDR2 is FQGNSA in the germline V gene. V lost 5 bases, J lost 0 bases, and 7 bases stayed unmatched. This CDR3 comprises 15 residues. The CDR3 loop reads CASSPRTRSSYEQYF. In nucleotides, the CDR3 is TGTGCCAGCAGCCCCCGGACTAGGAGCTCCTACGAGCAGTACTTC.

This chain joins TRBV9 and TRBJ1-4, with TRBD1 matching over 10 bases. V lost 4 bases to trimming and J lost 7 bases; unmatched junction nucleotides: 7. Germline V gene data show CDR1 as SGDLS and CDR2 as YYNGEE. This CDR3 spans 15 amino acids. DNA for the CDR3: TGTGCCAGCAGCATAGGACAGGGGGATGTTGAAAAACTGTTTTTT. Protein sequence: CASSIGQGDVEKLFF.

The V call is TRBV2, the J call TRBJ1-1; TRBD1 matches 8 bases. Trimming took 2 bases from V and 1 from J; bases not matched to a gene: 12. The CDR3 is 18 residues long. The germline gives CDR1 SNHLY, CDR2 FYNNEI. CDR3 sequence reads: CASSERGTGQASNTEAFF. CDR3 DNA sequence: TGTGCCAGCAGTGAAAGAGGGACAGGCCAAGCCTCGAACACTGAAGCTTTCTTT.

This rearrangement joins TRBV9 to TRBJ1-2; tentative D call: TRBD1 (5 bases). CDR3 size: 14 residues. Germline V CDR1 and CDR2: SGDLS, YYNGEE. The V and J ends lost 4 bases and 9 bases respectively, with 19 bases between them. The CDR3 reads CASSPPGGARSYTF. The CDR3 nucleotides are TGTGCCAGCAGCCCCCCCGGGGGAGCGCGGAGCTACACCTTC.

The chain uses TRBV30 and TRBJ2-5; 7 nucleotides align to TRBD2. The V segment lost 5 bases and the J segment 5 bases; nucleotides outside the gene matches: 8. The CDR3 has 13 residues. CDR1 GTSNPN and CDR2 SVGIG come from the germline V gene (reference sequence). The CDR3 DNA reads as TGTGCCTGGGGGACTATCGGTGTGGAGACCCAGTACTTC. Protein sequence: CAWGTIGVETQYF. The full variable domain, its missing parts supplied by reference TRBV30 and TRBJ2-5, is SQTIHQWPATLVQPVGSPLSLECTVEGTSNPNLYWYRQAAGRGLQLLFYSVGIGQISSEVPQNLSASRPQDRQFILSSKKLLLSDSGFYLCAWGTIGVETQYFGPGTRLLVL.

Here the CDR3 reads CASTELEDRISQAFF. CDR3 nucleotide sequence: TGTGCCAGTACCGAACTTGAGGACAGAATTTCTCAGGCTTTCTTT. The J gene is TRBJ1-1, the V gene TRBV19, with D possibly TRBD1 on 6 matching bases. The CDR3 is made up of 15 amino acids. Trimming removed 7 bases from V and 11 bases from J, with 26 bases in between. Germline V gives CDR1 LNHDA, CDR2 SQIVND (reference sequence).

This chain links TRBV7-9 with TRBJ1-2; 8 bases fit TRBD1. With V trimmed by 4 bases and J by 4 bases, 8 bases remained unmatched. The CDR3 contains 15 residues. Germline CDR1 SEHNR, CDR2 FQNEAQ (reference sequence). For the CDR3, the DNA is TGTGCCAGCAGCTCCCCAGGGGGCCTCATCTATGGCTACACCTTC. Residues: CASSSPGGLIYGYTF. Supplemented by reference TRBV7-9 and TRBJ1-2, the full variable domain reads DTGVSQNPRHKITKRGQNVTFRCDPISEHNRLYWYRQTLGQGPEFLTYFQNEAQLEKSRLLSDRFSAERPKGSFSTLEIQRTEQGDSAMYLCASSSPGGLIYGYTFGSGTRLTVV.

The chain couples TRBV2 to TRBJ2-1; D gene uncertain. Germline-derived CDR1 and CDR2 are SNHLY and FYNNEI. Trimming cost V 6 bases and J 5 bases, with 20 bases left between them. The CDR3 covers 16 residues. The CDR3 sequence: CASSMRKYSNNNEQFF. The CDR3 bases are TGTGCCAGCAGCATGCGGAAGTATTCTAACAACAATGAGCAGTTCTTC.

This clone has a count of ten or more. The chain carries TRBV11-1 and TRBJ1-1; D call uncertain. CDR3 length equals 12 residues. CDR1 and CDR2 (germline): SGHAT, FQDESV (reference sequence). With 2 bases removed from V and 3 bases from J, the gap between germline ends came to 4 bases. This CDR3 reads CASSLLYTEAFF. CDR3 coding DNA: TGTGCCAGCAGCTTACTTTACACTGAAGCTTTCTTT.

The rearrangement joins TRBV4-1 to TRBJ1-2; weak D call: TRBD1 (5 bases). Germline CDR1 and CDR2: MGHRA and YSYEKL. The germline V and J ends were trimmed by 3 bases and 8 bases, with 19 bases remaining between them. The CDR3 is 15 residues long. CDR3 nucleotide sequence: TGCGCCAGCAGCCACCCCCCCCAGGGATTGGGGGGCTACACCTTC. Encoded protein: CASSHPPQGLGGYTF.

CDR3 sequence: CASSSTSGVYNEQFF. The CDR3, as DNA: TGCGCCAGCAGCTCAACTAGCGGAGTATACAATGAGCAGTTCTTC. The V gene is TRBV5-1, the J gene TRBJ2-1, with 8 bases identical to TRBD2. With V trimmed by 3 bases and J by 4 bases, 6 bases remained unmatched. CDR1 SGHRS and CDR2 YFSETQ come from the germline V gene. This CDR3 spans 15 amino acids.

This rearrangement joins TRBV28 to TRBJ2-2; D ambiguous. The CDR3 has 12 amino acids. Trimming left V 8 bases short and J 6 bases short, with 10 bases between. Per germline, CDR1 MDHEN and CDR2 SYDVKM. CDR3 protein: CASLGGPGELFF. In DNA form, the CDR3 reads TGTGCCAGCCTTGGTGGGCCCGGGGAGCTGTTTTTT.

Of note for this clone: Other DNA sequences within the sample encode an identical CDR3. This chain uses TRBV27 with TRBJ1-1, with D unresolved. CDR3 length equals 13 residues. Per germline, CDR1 MNHEY and CDR2 SMNVEV (reference sequence). Trimming removed 3 bases from V and 4 bases from J, with 9 bases in between. DNA for the CDR3: TGTGCCAGCAGTTTCGGTGGTCCCACTGAAGCTTTCTTT. This translates into CASSFGGPTEAFF.

This rearrangement joins TRBV19 to TRBJ1-2; 7 bases align to TRBD1. This CDR3 region has 13 residues. With 7 bases clipped from V and 5 bases from J, the junction kept 7 bases outside the gene matches. Germline assignment: CDR1 LNHDA and CDR2 SQIVND (reference sequence). CDR3 protein: CASTSPQGYGYTF. The DNA of the CDR3 is TGTGCCAGTACCTCCCCACAGGGGTATGGCTACACCTTC.

This rearrangement joins TRBV28 to TRBJ2-1; TRBD2 agrees at 7 bases. With V trimmed by 4 bases and J by 6 bases, 6 bases remained unmatched. Germline CDR1 MDHEN, CDR2 SYDVKM. This CDR3 comprises 14 residues. The chain's CDR3 is CASSSRGTTNEQFF. In DNA form, the CDR3 reads TGTGCCAGCAGTTCCCGTGGGACTACCAATGAGCAGTTCTTC.